These 10 T cell receptor beta chains came from one sample sequenced in a study of technical replicates of blood from a handful of donors. Sequenced by immunoSEQ multiplex PCR; TCRdb stores in-frame clones only, minus some. Of 50,000 to 70,000 clones in the sample, about 94% were seen once. The sequencing sample was made of PBMCs. The receptors stem from a human donor in good health. Some clones in this sample may be carry-over from other donors' samples.

This chain connects TRBV30 to TRBJ1-1; no clear D gene. Trimming shortened V by 3 bases and J by 6 bases, and 14 bases separated the two germline ends. The CDR3 is made up of 13 amino acids. Germline V gene data show CDR1 as GTSNPN and CDR2 as SVGIG (reference sequence). CDR3 in DNA: TGTGCCTGGAGCGACTTCTCCGCGGCTGAAGCTTTCTTT. It yields the protein CAWSDFSAAEAFF. The full variable domain, rest sourced from reference TRBV30 and TRBJ1-1, is SQTIHQWPATLVQPVGSPLSLECTVEGTSNPNLYWYRQAAGRGLQLLFYSVGIGQISSEVPQNLSASRPQDRQFILSSKKLLLSDSGFYLCAWSDFSAAEAFFGQGTRLTVV.

In its sample, this clone was seen once. This chain uses TRBV11-2 with TRBJ2-6; TRBD1 aligns across 9 bases. The length of the CDR3 is 19 residues. From germline, CDR1 is SGHAT and CDR2 FQNNGV. V lost 5 bases to trimming and J lost 0 bases; unmatched junction nucleotides: 11. This chain's CDR3 is CASSPAGTGRGSGANVLTF. DNA for the CDR3: TGTGCCAGCAGCCCCGCCGGGACAGGGAGGGGCTCTGGGGCCAACGTCCTGACTTTC.

The V and J genes are TRBV7-3 and TRBJ2-5; 8 bases are shared with TRBD2. The length of the CDR3 is 13 residues. CDR1 is SGHTA and CDR2 is FQGTGA in the germline V gene. V shed 7 bases and J 3 bases; nucleotides not matched to a gene: 4. CDR3 in amino acids: CASTILAEETQYF. The CDR3 coding sequence is TGTGCCAGCACCATACTAGCGGAAGAGACCCAGTACTTC.

The chain links TRBV19 to TRBJ1-1; TRBD1 is a possible D gene (5 bases). The CDR3 consists of 11 residues. Trimming took 10 bases from V and 7 from J, leaving 13 bases between them. CDR1 is LNHDA and CDR2 is SQIVND in the germline V gene (reference sequence). The DNA for the CDR3 is TGTGCCACTAATAAAAGGGGTGAAGCTTTCTTT. This encodes CATNKRGEAFF. Full variable domain (missing parts from reference TRBV19 and TRBJ1-1): DGGITQSPKYLFRKEGQNVTLSCEQNLNHDAMYWYRQDPGQGLRLIYYSQIVNDFQKGDIAEGYSVSREKKESFPLTVTSAQKNPTAFYLCATNKRGEAFFGQGTRLTVV.

This chain connects TRBV6-1 to TRBJ1-6, with 8 bases that match TRBD1. Germline V gene data show CDR1 as MNHNS and CDR2 as SASEGT. This CDR3 comprises 11 residues. The CDR3 DNA reads as TGTGGGACAGGGTTATTATCACCCCTCCACTTT. This gives the protein CGTGLLSPLHF.

The chain joins TRBV5-5 to TRBJ1-1; D remains ambiguous. CDR1 and CDR2 (germline): SGHKS, YYEKEE (reference sequence). Trimming took off 5 bases at V and 2 bases at J, with 13 bases between the two ends. The CDR3 spans 14 residues. The chain's CDR3 is CASRALVENTEAFF. The CDR3 nucleotides read TGTGCCAGCAGAGCCCTAGTTGAAAACACTGAAGCTTTCTTT. Complete variable domain (other parts from reference TRBV5-5 and TRBJ1-1): DAGVTQSPTHLIKTRGQQVTLRCSPISGHKSVSWYQQVLGQGPQFIFQYYEKEERGRGNFPDRFSARQFPNYSSELNVNALLLGDSALYLCASRALVENTEAFFGQGTRLTVV.

The V call is TRBV7-3, the J call TRBJ2-1, with D possibly being TRBD2 (6 bases). CDR3 length: 13 amino acids. Trimming left V 4 bases short and J 6 bases short, with 10 bases between. The germline V gene encodes CDR1 SGHTA and CDR2 FQGTGA. CDR3: CASSSTTSNEQFF. The CDR3 nucleotides read TGTGCCAGCAGCTCAACGACTAGCAATGAGCAGTTCTTC.

The rearrangement joins TRBV6-5 to TRBJ2-2; 12 bases are a match to TRBD2. The CDR3 covers 15 residues. The J segment lost 7 bases and the V segment lost 6 bases, leaving 6 bases of the junction unmatched. The V gene's germline CDR1 is MNHEY and CDR2 SVGAGI. CDR3 residues: CASRPSGRASGELFF. The CDR3 DNA sequence: TGTGCCAGCAGGCCTAGCGGGAGGGCGAGCGGGGAGCTGTTTTTT.

In DNA form, the CDR3 reads TGTGCCAGCAGCTTAAGGCGGGGGGGCCTCTACAATGAGCAGTTCTTC. Protein: CASSLRRGGLYNEQFF. The chain carries TRBV7-3 and TRBJ2-1; 9 nucleotides line up with TRBD2. This CDR3 is 16 amino acids long. Trimming took 1 base from V and 3 from J; bases not matched to a gene: 4. From germline, CDR1 is SGHTA and CDR2 FQGTGA.

This clone occurred once. The chain carries TRBV30 and TRBJ1-3; 7 nucleotides agree with TRBD1. V lost 4 bases to trimming and J lost 3 bases; unmatched junction nucleotides: 3. Germline V CDR1 and CDR2: GTSNPN, SVGIG (reference sequence). The CDR3 contains 13 residues. This chain's CDR3 is CAWTGGFGNTIYF. The CDR3 DNA reads TGTGCCTGGACAGGGGGGTTTGGAAACACCATATATTTT.